What follows is one T cell receptor beta chain and its context. These data belong to a study of blood T cell repertoires in COVID-19. As for the study in general: Sites in the United States, Italy and Spain provided acute and convalescent COVID-19 samples.

Original processing methods: By means of reference gene primer amplification, nucleated cell counts were estimated. Sequencing was performed with immunoSEQ multiplex PCR; in TCRdb, only in-frame clones are kept and a portion is missing. The V and J calls and clone size were taken over from that table, and D and trimming were inferred from the DNA. The repertoire holds some 200,000 clones, with 86% as singletons. V was clipped by 2 bases and J by 9 bases; unmatched bases: 9. CDR3 length equals 14 residues. Germline V lookup: CDR1 LNHNV, CDR2 YYDKDF (reference sequence). The genes are TRBV15 and TRBJ1-1; 7 positions match TRBD1. The receptor was derived from a woman of 80 years or more in a cohort sampled during active or convalescent COVID-19. Sequencing was performed on peripheral blood. CDR3 region: CATSRPLGQSKAFF. CDR3 bases: TGTGCCACCAGCAGACCACTGGGACAGTCAAAAGCTTTCTTT.